The following is a T cell receptor (beta chain) sequence with its context. Its specificity is not known. The CDR3 loop spans 18 amino acids. CDR1 is LGHNA, CDR2 YNFKEQ, per germline. With UMIs, 5'RACE template switching was used to make TCR beta cDNA. TCRdb derives one entry per CDR3 protein from the 5' RACE reads, leaving out DNA. In total, the table holds about 190,000 distinct CDR3 sequences. This sample stems from a study of T cells expressing NK-cell markers. Study-level results: A few donors' CD3+CD56-NKG2C+ cells were dominated by the same clonotypes.

The V gene is TRBV4-2, the J gene TRBJ2-3; TCRdb designates TRBD2, a call that cannot be tested without DNA. Sequenced: blood T cells: a sorted CD56 or NKG2C T cell subset, CD4+ or CD8+ T cells, or bulk PBMC T cells (not recorded which). The receptor was derived from a man aged 18-70 years in good health. CDR3 sequence reads: CASSRGLAGGFSTDTQYF.